This is a list of T cell receptor beta chains from one sample in a study of blood T cells in healthy people across ages. TCRdb re-analysed the 5' RACE reads in MiXCR, keeping a single row per CDR3 protein. The sample yields 1.5 million to 2 million distinct CDR3 sequences, around 48% seen once. The sample taken for sequencing was blood. These receptors all come from a woman aged 40 to 55 in good health. CDR3s leave out the opening cysteine and the closing phenylalanine or tryptophan. Rows give clone size only sometimes, using once, few, many, or a class for an expanded clone.

>TRBV6-1|TRBJ2-5|-
ASSEQLKTQY
>TRBV3-1|TRBJ2-7|few
ASSRRSEGSYEQY
>TRBV28|TRBJ2-3|-
ASGGRITDTQY
>TRBV29-1|TRBJ2-3|few
SAGPGQSTDTQY
>TRBV6-2/TRBV6-3|TRBJ1-1|-
ASSYSPAGAMNTEAF
>TRBV3-1|TRBJ1-5|-
ASSQDGLGNQPQH
>TRBV11-2|TRBJ2-2|-
ASSQEGGTGELF
>TRBV27|TRBJ2-5|-
ASRQRTSLAGETQY
>TRBV9|TRBJ1-1|-
ASSVVVRDAEAF
>TRBV5-1|TRBJ1-1|-
ASSLLGQPGNTEAF
>TRBV28|TRBJ2-7|few
ASSPSSDRGYEQY
>TRBV5-6|TRBJ2-5|-
ASSRTKLSGQGYQETQY
>TRBV20-1|-|-
SASKQEETQY
>TRBV20-1|TRBJ1-6|few
SARDKTYNSPLH
>TRBV10-3|TRBJ2-7|-
AISVGEAQY
>TRBV5-1|TRBJ2-7|-
ASSDLTGNSYEQY
>TRBV7-9|TRBJ1-2|few
ASSPAGQELYGYT
>TRBV2|TRBJ2-4|-
ASSGLQGAVKNIQY
>TRBV6-5|TRBJ1-2|-
ASRKRIDSENYGYT
>TRBV4-2|-|-
ASSQDQREGEQY
>TRBV3-1|TRBJ2-5|-
ASSQVDGGIQETQY
>TRBV28|TRBJ1-2|once
ASRRTTNWDYGYT
>TRBV3-1|-|-
ASSPIGLAGYEQY
>TRBV12-3/TRBV12-4|TRBJ2-3|-
ASSLAPGDRVPDTQY
>TRBV11-2|TRBJ1-4|-
ATYGPQEKLF
>TRBV18|TRBJ2-1|few
ASSPGTGAFEQF
>TRBV6-6|TRBJ2-3|-
ASSYSQGGAGNTQY
>TRBV20-1|TRBJ2-7|few
SAISGGYYEQY
>TRBV7-2|TRBJ2-5|-
ASSLMGTSNQETQY
>TRBV5-1|TRBJ2-3|-
ASKIFRDSSSTDTQY
>TRBV9|TRBJ2-1|-
ASSVLISGGKQF
>TRBV7-2|-|few
ASATSGGTYEQY
>TRBV7-9|TRBJ2-5|-
ASSRSRRGGSQETQY
>TRBV10-3|TRBJ2-1|few
AISGLAGGLGRYEQF
>TRBV28|TRBJ1-2|once
ASSLPGEVNYGYT
>TRBV7-4|TRBJ2-2|-
ASTLGDTGELF
>TRBV25-1|TRBJ2-1|-
ASSGTGFDEQF
>TRBV5-1|TRBJ2-3|-
ASNQAGQGDTDTQY
>TRBV11-3|TRBJ2-5|-
ASSYGLAKKETQY
>TRBV7-2|TRBJ2-1|-
ASSTRDGHNEQF
>TRBV6-5|TRBJ2-7|few
ASTSRGPYEQY
>TRBV2|TRBJ2-6|few
ASSESPSGANVLT
>TRBV20-1|TRBJ2-1|-
SATSGGANEQF
>TRBV28|TRBJ2-7|few
ASIPTRPGQGFYEQY
>TRBV20-1|TRBJ2-1|few
SARDRRGGLVNEQF
>TRBV7-2|TRBJ2-1|-
ASSFPRAGGRYNEQF
>TRBV5-5|TRBJ2-1|-
ASRSRQHSSYNEQF
>TRBV29-1|TRBJ2-1|few
SVEWGNEQF
>TRBV27|TRBJ2-4|few
ASSDTARQDVQY